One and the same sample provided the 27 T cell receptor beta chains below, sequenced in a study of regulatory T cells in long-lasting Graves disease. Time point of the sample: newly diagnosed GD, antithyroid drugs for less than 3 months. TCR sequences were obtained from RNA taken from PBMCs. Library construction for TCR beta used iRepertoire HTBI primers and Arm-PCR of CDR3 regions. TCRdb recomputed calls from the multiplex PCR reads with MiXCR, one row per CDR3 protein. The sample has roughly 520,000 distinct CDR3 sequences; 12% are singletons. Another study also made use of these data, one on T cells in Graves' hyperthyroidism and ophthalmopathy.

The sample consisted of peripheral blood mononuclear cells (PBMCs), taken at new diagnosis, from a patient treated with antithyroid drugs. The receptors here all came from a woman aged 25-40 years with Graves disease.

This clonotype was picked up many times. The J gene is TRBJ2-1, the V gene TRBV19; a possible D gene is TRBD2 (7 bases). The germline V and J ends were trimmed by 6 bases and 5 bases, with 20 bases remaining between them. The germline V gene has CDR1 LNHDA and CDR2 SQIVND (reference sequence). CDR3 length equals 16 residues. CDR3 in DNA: TGTGCCAGTAGCCCCAGGGAGGGGGGAAGGAACAATGAGCAGTTCTTC. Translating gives CASSPREGGRNNEQFF.

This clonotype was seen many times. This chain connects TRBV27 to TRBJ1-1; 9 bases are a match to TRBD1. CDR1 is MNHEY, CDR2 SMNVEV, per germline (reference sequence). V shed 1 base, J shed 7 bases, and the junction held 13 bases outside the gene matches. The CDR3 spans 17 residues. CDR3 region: CASSLFPMTGQGNEAFF. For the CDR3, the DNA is TGTGCCAGCAGTTTATTCCCTATGACTGGACAGGGGAATGAAGCTTTCTTT.

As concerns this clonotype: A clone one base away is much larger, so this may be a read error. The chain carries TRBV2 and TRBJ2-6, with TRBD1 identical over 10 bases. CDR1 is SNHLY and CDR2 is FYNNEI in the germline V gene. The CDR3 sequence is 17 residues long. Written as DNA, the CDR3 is TGTGCCACACTGGGGGACAGGGGTGGCTCTGGGGCCAACGTCATGACTTTC. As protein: CATLGDRGGSGANVMTF.

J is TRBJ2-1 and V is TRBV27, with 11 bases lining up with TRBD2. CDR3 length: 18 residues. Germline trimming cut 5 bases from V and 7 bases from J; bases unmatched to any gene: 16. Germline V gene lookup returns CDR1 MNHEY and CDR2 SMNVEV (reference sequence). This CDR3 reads CASSLTTIAGGPRNEQFF. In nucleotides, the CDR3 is TGTGCCAGCAGTCTTACCACTATAGCGGGAGGGCCAAGGAATGAGCAGTTCTTC.

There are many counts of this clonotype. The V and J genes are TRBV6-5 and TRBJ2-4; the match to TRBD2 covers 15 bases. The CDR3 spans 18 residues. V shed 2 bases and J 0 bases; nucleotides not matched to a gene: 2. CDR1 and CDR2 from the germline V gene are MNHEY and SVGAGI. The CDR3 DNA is TGTGCCAGCAGTTACGGACTAGCGGGAGGGCAAGCCAAAAACATTCAGTACTTC. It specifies CASSYGLAGGQAKNIQYF.

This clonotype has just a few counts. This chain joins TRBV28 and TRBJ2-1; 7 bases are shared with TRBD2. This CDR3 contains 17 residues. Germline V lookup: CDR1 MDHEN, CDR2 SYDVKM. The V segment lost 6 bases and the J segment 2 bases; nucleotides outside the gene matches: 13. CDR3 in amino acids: CASRQTRLARTYNEQFF. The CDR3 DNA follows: TGTGCCAGCAGGCAAACGCGACTAGCTCGGACCTACAATGAGCAGTTCTTC. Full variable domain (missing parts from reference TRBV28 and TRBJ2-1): DVKVTQSSRYLVKRTGEKVFLECVQDMDHENMFWYRQDPGLGLRLIYFSYDVKMKEKGDIPEGYSVSREKKERFSLILESASTNQTSMYLCASRQTRLARTYNEQFFGPGTRLTVL.

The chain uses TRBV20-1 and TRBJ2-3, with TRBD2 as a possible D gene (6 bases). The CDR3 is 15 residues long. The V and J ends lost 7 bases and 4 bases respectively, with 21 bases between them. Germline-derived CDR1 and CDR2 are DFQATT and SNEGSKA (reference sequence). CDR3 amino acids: CSGARVGSFSDTQYF. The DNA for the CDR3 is TGCAGTGGGGCGCGGGTCGGGAGTTTCTCAGATACGCAGTATTTT.

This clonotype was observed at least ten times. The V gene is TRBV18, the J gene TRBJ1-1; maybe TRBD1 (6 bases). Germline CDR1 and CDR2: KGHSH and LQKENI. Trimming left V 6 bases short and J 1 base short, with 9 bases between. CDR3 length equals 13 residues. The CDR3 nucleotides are TGTGCCAGCTCCACAGGGTCGAACACTGAAGCTTTCTTT. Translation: CASSTGSNTEAFF.

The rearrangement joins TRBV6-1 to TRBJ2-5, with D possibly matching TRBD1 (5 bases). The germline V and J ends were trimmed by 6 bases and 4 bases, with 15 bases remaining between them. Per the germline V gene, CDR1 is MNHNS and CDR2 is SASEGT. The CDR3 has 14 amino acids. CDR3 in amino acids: CASSLGHRRETQYF. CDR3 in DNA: TGTGCCAGCAGCCTCGGACACCGACGAGAGACCCAGTACTTC.

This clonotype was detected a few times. Here the CDR3 reads CASSIVGTVGVEQFF. CDR3 sequence (DNA): TGTGCCAGTAGTATAGTTGGGACAGTCGGCGTGGAGCAGTTCTTC. This chain links TRBV19 with TRBJ2-1, with 7 bases lining up with TRBD1. J lost 10 bases, V lost 1 base, and 10 bases had no gene match. Germline-derived CDR1 and CDR2 are LNHDA and SQIVND (reference sequence). CDR3 length: 15 residues.

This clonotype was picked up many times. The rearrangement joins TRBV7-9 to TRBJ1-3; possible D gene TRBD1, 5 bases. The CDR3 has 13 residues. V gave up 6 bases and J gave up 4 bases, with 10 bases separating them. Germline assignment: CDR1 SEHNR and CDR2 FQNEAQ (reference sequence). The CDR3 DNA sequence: TGTGCCAGCAGTTCGACAGTAGGAAACACCATATATTTT. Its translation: CASSSTVGNTIYF.

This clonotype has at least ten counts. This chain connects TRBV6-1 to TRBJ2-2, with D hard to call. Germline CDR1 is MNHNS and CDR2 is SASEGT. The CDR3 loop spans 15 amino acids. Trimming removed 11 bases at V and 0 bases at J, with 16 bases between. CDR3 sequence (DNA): TGTGCCTCAGCCCCATCAGCTACGAACACCGGGGAGCTGTTTTTT. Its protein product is CASAPSATNTGELFF.

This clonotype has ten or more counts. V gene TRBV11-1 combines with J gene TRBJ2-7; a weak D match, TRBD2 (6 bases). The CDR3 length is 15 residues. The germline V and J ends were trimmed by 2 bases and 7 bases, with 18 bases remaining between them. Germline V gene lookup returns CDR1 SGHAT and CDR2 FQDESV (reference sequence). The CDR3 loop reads CASSLYGGGLGEQYF. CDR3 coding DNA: TGTGCCAGCAGCTTATACGGGGGAGGCCTCGGGGAGCAGTACTTC.

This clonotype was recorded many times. Here the CDR3 DNA reads TGTGCCACCCCAGGGACTAGCGGGCCCTCAGAGGTATACAATGAGCAGTTCTTC. Its translation: CATPGTSGPSEVYNEQFF. The chain joins TRBV24-1 to TRBJ2-1; 12 nucleotides align to TRBD2. Germline CDR1 and CDR2: KGHDR and SFDVKD. The CDR3 runs to 18 residues. V dropped 9 bases and J dropped 4; count of bases not matched to a gene: 15.

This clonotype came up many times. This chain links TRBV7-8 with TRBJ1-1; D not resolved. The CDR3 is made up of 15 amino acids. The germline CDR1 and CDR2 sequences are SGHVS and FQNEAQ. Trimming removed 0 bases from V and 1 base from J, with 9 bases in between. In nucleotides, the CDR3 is TGTGCCAGCAGCTTAGCAGGACTGCCGAACACTGAAGCTTTCTTT. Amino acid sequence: CASSLAGLPNTEAFF.

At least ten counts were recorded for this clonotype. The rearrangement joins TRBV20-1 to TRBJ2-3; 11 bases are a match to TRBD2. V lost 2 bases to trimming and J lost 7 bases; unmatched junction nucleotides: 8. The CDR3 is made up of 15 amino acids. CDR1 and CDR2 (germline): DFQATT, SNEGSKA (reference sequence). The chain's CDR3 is CSARRGGLAENTQYF. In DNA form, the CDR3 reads TGCAGTGCTAGACGGGGGGGACTAGCGGAGAATACGCAGTATTTT.

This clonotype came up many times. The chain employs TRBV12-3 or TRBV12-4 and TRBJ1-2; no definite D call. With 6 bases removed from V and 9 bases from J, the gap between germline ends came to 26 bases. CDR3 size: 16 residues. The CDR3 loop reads CASRPSYKGHHLRYTF. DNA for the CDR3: TGTGCCAGCAGACCATCCTACAAGGGCCACCACCTACGCTACACCTTC.

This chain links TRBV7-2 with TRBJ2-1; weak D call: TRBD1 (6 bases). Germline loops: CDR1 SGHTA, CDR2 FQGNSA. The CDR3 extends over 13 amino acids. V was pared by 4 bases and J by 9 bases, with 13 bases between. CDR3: CASSSWTVPEQFF. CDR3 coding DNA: TGTGCCAGCAGCTCCTGGACAGTTCCTGAGCAGTTCTTC.

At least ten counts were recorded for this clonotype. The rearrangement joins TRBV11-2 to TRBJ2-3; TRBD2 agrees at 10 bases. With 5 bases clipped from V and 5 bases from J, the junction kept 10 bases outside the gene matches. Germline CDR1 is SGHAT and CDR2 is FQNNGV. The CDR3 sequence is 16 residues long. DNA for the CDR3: TGTGCCAGCAGCCCCCTACCAGCGGGAGGGATAGATACGCAGTATTTT. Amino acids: CASSPLPAGGIDTQYF.

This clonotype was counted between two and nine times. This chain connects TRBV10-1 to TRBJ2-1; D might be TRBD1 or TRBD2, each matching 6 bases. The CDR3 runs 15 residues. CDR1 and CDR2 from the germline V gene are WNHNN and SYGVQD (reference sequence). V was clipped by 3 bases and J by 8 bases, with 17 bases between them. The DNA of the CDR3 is TGCGCCAGCAGTGAAGAAAGGGCAGGGGAGGATGAGCAGTTCTTC. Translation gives CASSEERAGEDEQFF.

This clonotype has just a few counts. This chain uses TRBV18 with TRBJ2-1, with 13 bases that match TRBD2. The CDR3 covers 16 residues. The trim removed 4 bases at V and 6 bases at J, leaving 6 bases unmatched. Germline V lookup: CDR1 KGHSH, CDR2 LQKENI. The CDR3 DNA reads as TGTGCCAGCTCACTCGCCGGACTAGCGGGAGTCAATGAGCAGTTCTTC. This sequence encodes CASSLAGLAGVNEQFF.

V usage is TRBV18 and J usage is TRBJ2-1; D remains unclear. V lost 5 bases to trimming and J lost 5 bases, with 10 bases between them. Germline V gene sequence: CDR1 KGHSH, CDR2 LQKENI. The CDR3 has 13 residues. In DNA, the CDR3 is TGTGCCAGCTCAGGTACAAGCAACAATGAGCAGTTCTTC. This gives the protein CASSGTSNNEQFF.

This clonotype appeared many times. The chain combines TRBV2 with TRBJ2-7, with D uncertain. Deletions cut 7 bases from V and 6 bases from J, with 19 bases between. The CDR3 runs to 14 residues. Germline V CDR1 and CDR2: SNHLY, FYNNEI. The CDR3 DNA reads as TGTGCCAGCACACTGTCTAGTAGTTTGGGCGAGCAGTACTTC. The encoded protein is CASTLSSSLGEQYF.

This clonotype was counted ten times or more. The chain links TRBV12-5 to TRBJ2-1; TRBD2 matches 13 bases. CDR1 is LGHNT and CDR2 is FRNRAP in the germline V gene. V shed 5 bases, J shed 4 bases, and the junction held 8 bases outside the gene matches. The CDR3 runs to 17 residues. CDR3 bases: TGTGCTAGTGGTCCACGACTAGCGGGAGGCAAATACAATGAGCAGTTCTTC. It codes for CASGPRLAGGKYNEQFF.

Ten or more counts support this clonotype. CDR3 loop: CASTIGTGYRNEKLFF. The CDR3 region has the DNA TGTGCCAGCACCATCGGGACAGGGTATCGTAATGAAAAACTGTTTTTT. The V and J genes are TRBV12-3 or TRBV12-4 and TRBJ1-4; 9 bases agree with TRBD1. With V trimmed by 7 bases and J by 4 bases, 10 bases remained unmatched. The CDR3 contains 16 residues.

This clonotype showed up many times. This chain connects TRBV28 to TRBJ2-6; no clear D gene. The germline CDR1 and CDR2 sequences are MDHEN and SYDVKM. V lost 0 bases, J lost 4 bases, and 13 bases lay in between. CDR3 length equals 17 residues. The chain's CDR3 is CASSLWSMRSGANVLTF. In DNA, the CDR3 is TGTGCCAGCAGTTTATGGTCAATGAGGTCAGGGGCCAACGTCCTGACTTTC.

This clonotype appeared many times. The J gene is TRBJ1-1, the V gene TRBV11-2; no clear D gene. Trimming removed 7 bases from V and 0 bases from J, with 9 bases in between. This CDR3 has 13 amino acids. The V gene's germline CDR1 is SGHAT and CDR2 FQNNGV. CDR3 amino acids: CASTVDLNTEAFF. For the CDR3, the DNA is TGTGCCAGCACCGTTGACTTGAACACTGAAGCTTTCTTT.